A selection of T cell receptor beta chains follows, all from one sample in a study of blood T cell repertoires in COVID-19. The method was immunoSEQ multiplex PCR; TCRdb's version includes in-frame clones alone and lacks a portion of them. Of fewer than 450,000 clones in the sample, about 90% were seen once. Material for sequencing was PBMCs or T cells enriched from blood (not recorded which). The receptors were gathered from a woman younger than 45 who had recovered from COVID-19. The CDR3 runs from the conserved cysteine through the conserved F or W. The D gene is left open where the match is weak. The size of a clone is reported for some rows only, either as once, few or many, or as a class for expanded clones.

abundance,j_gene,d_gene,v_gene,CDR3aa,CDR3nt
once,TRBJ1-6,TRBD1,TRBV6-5,CASNPGQGNSPLHF,TGTGCCAGCAATCCAGGACAGGGCAATTCACCCCTCCACTTT
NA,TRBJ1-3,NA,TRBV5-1,CASRAGDFSGNTIYF,TGCGCCAGCAGGGCCGGGGACTTCTCTGGAAACACCATATATTTT
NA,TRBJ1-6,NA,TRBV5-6,CASSLRAGKSPLHF,TGTGCCAGCAGCTTGAGGGCAGGGAAATCACCCCTCCACTTT
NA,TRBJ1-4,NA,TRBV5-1,CASSSYLVGEGTNEKLFF,TGCGCCAGCAGCTCTTACTTGGTCGGGGAGGGGACTAATGAAAAACTGTTTTTT
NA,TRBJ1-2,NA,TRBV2,CASSAAPAGEAGYTF,TGTGCCAGCAGTGCCGCCCCAGCAGGTGAAGCTGGCTACACCTTC
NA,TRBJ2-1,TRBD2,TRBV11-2,CASSSNAGGPFSEQFF,TGTGCCAGCAGTTCCAATGCGGGGGGGCCTTTTAGTGAGCAGTTCTTC
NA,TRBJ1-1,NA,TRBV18,CASSRDKNTEAFF,TGTGCCAGCTCTCGAGACAAGAACACTGAAGCTTTCTTT
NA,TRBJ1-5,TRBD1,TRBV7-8,CASSLATGGNQPQHF,TGTGCCAGCAGCTTGGCGACAGGGGGCAATCAGCCCCAGCATTTT
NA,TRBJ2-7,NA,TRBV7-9,CASALTGSSYEQYF,TGTGCCAGCGCCCTGACCGGGAGCTCCTACGAGCAGTACTTC
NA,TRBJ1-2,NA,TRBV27,CASSLGRGPNYGYTF,TGTGCCAGCAGTTTAGGCAGGGGCCCTAACTATGGCTACACCTTC
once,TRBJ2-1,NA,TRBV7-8,CASSIRGGSNNEQFF,TGTGCCAGCAGCATTAGAGGTGGCAGTAACAATGAGCAGTTCTTC
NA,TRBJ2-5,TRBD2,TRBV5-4,CASSLEGSGGQETQYF,TGTGCCAGCAGCTTGGAGGGTAGCGGGGGCCAAGAGACCCAGTACTTC
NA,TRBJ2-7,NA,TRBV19,CASSPPGQWGIYEQYF,TGTGCCAGTAGTCCCCCGGGACAATGGGGGATCTACGAGCAGTACTTC
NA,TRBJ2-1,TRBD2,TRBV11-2,CASSLWIAGGHEQFF,TGTGCCAGCAGCTTATGGATAGCGGGGGGGCATGAGCAGTTCTTC
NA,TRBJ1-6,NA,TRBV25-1,CASSEFGGSPLHF,TGTGCCAGCAGTGAATTTGGAGGTTCACCCCTCCACTTT
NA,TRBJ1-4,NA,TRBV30,CAWSDGRFDEKLFF,TGTGCCTGGAGCGATGGCAGATTTGATGAAAAACTGTTTTTT